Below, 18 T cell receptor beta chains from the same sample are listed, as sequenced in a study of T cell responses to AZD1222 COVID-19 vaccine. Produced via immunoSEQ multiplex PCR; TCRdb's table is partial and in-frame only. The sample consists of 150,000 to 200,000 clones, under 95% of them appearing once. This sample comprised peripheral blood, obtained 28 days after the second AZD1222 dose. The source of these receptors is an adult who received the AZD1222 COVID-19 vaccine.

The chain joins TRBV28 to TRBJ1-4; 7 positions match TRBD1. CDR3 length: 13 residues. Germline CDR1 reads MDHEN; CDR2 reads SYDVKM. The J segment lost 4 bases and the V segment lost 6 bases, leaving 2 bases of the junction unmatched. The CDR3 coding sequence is TGTGCCAGCAGGCAGGGGGGTAATGAAAAACTGTTTTTT. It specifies CASRQGGNEKLFF.

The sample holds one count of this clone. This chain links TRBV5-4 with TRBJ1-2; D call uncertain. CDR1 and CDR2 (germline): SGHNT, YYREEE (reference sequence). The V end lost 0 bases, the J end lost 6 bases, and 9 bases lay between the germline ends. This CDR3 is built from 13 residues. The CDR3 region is CASSLAGRHGYTF. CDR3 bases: TGTGCCAGCAGCTTGGCTGGGAGACATGGCTACACCTTC. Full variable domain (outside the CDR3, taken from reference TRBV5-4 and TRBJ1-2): ETGVTQSPTHLIKTRGQQVTLRCSSQSGHNTVSWYQQALGQGPQFIFQYYREEENGRGNFPPRFSGLQFPNYSSELNVNALELDDSALYLCASSLAGRHGYTFGSGTRLTVV.

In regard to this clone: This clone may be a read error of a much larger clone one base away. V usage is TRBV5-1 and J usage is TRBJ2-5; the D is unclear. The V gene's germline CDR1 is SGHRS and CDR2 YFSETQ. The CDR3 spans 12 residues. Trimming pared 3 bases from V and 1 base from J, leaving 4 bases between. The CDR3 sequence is CASSWAQETQYF. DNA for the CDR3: TGCGCCAGCAGCTGGGCCCAAGAGACCCAGTACTTC.

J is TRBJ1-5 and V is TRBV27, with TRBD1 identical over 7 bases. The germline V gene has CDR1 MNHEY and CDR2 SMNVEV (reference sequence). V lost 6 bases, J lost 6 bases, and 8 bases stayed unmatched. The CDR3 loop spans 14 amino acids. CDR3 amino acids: CASRADREGQPQHF. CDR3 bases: TGTGCCAGCAGGGCCGACAGGGAAGGTCAGCCCCAGCATTTT.

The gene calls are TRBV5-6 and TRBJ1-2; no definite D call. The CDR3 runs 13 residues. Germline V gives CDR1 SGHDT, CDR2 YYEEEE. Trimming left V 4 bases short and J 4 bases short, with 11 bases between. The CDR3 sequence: CASSRSGFYGYTF. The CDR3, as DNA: TGTGCCAGCAGCCGATCGGGTTTCTATGGCTACACCTTC.

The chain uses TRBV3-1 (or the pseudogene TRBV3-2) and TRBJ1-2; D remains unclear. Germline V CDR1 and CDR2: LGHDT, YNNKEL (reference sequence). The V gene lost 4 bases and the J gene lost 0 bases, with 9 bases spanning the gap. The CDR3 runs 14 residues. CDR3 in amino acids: CASSPTLANYGYTF. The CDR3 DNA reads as TGTGCCAGCAGCCCGACACTAGCTAACTATGGCTACACCTTC.

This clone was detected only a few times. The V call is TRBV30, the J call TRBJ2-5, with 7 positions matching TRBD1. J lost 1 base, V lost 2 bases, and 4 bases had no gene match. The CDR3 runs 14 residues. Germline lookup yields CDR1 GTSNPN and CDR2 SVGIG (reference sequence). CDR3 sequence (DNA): TGTGCCTGGAGTTCGACAGGGACCCAAGAGACCCAGTACTTC. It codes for CAWSSTGTQETQYF.

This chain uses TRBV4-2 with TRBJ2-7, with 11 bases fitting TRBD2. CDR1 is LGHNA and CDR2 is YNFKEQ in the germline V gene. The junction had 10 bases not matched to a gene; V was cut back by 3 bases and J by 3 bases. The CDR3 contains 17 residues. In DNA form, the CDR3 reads TGTGCCAGCAGCCACGACGGACTAGCGGGTAAGGGCTACGAGCAGTACTTC. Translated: CASSHDGLAGKGYEQYF.

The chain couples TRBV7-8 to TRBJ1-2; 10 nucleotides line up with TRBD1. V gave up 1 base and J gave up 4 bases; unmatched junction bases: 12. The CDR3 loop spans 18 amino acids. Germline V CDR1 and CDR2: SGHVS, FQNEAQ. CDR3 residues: CASSLEPGATGGIYGYTF. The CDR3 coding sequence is TGTGCCAGCAGCTTAGAGCCAGGAGCGACAGGGGGCATCTATGGCTACACCTTC.

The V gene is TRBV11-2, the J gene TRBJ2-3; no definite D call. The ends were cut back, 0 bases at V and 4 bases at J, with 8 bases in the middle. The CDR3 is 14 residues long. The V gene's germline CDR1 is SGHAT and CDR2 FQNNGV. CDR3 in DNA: TGTGCCAGCAGCTTAGATCGTTCACCAGATACGCAGTATTTT. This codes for CASSLDRSPDTQYF.

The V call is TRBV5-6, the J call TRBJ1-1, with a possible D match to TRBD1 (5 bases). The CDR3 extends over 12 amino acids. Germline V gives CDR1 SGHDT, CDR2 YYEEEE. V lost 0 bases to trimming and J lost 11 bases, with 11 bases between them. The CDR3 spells CASSLDGRAAFF. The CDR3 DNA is TGTGCCAGCAGCTTGGACGGCAGGGCGGCTTTCTTT. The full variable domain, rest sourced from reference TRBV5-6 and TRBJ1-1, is DAGVTQSPTHLIKTRGQQVTLRCSPKSGHDTVSWYQQALGQGPQFIFQYYEEEERQRGNFPDRFSGHQFPNYSSELNVNALLLGDSALYLCASSLDGRAAFFGQGTRLTVV.

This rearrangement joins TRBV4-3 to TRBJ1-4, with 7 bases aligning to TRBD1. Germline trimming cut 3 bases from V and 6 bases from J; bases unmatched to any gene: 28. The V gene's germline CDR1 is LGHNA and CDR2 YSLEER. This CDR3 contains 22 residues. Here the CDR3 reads CASSHNLWGQRPDSLADEKLFF. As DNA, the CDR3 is TGCGCCAGCAGCCACAACCTCTGGGGACAGCGGCCGGACTCGTTGGCGGATGAAAAACTGTTTTTT.

This CDR3 reads CSAAGLAGPTGPDTQYF. The CDR3 DNA reads as TGCAGCGCTGCGGGACTAGCGGGACCTACCGGGCCAGATACGCAGTATTTT. The chain links TRBV29-1 to TRBJ2-3; 13 bases fit TRBD2. Germline CDR1 is SQVTM and CDR2 is ANQGSEA. The CDR3 totals 17 residues. V shed 7 bases and J 4 bases; nucleotides not matched to a gene: 14.

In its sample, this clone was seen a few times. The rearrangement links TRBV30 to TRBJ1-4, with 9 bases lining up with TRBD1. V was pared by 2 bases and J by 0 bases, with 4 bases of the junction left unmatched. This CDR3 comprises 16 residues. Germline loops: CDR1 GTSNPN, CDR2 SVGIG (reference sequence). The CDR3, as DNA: TGTGCCTGGAGTCCCGGGACAGGGACAACTAATGAAAAACTGTTTTTT. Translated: CAWSPGTGTTNEKLFF.

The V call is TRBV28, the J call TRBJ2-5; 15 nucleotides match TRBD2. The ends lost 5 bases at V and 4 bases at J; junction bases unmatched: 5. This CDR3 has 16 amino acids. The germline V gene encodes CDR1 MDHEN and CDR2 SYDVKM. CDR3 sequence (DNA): TGTGCCAGCAGTCCAAGGACTAGCGGGAGGGTAGAGACCCAGTACTTC. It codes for CASSPRTSGRVETQYF.

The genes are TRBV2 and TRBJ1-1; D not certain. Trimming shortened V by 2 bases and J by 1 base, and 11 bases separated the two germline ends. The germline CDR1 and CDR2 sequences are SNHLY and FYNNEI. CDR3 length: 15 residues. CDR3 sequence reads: CASSESGQPNTEAFF. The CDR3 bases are TGTGCCAGCAGTGAAAGCGGGCAGCCGAACACTGAAGCTTTCTTT. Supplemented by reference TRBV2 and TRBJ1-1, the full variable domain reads EPEVTQTPSHQVTQMGQEVILRCVPISNHLYFYWYRQILGQKVEFLVSFYNNEISEKSEIFDDQFSVERPDGSNFTLKIRSTKLEDSAMYFCASSESGQPNTEAFFGQGTRLTVV.

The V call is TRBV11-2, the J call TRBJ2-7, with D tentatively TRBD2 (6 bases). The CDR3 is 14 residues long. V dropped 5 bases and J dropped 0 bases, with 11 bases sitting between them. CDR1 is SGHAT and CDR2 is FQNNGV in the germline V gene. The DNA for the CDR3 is TGTGCCAGCAGCCGGGGACTCTCCTCCTACGAGCAGTACTTC. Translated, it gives CASSRGLSSYEQYF.

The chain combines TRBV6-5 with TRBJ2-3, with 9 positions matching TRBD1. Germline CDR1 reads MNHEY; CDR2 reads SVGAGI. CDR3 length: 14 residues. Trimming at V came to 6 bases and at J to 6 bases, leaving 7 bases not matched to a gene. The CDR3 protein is CASRMGQGSDTQYF. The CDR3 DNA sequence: TGTGCCAGCAGAATGGGACAGGGCTCTGATACGCAGTATTTT.